Sequencing of this T cell receptor beta chain was carried out in a study of blood T cell repertoires in COVID-19. Study overall: The United States, Italy and Spain were the sources of the acute and convalescent COVID-19 samples.

The repertoire was sequenced with immunoSEQ multiplex PCR; TCRdb's copy has only in-frame clones and lacks some. The data show 99,000 or so clones, 85% to 90% seen once. This CDR3 contains 15 residues. CDR1 SGDLS and CDR2 YYNGEE come from the germline V gene. The V end lost 0 bases, the J end lost 9 bases, and 13 bases lay between the germline ends. The TCR was taken from a human donor in a cohort sampled during active COVID-19. Sequenced material: peripheral blood. The rearrangement uses TRBV9 and TRBJ1-6, with a possible D match to TRBD1 (5 bases). CDR3 protein: CASSVAGGWGSPLHF. Here the CDR3 DNA reads TGTGCCAGCAGCGTAGCGGGGGGGTGGGGTTCACCCCTCCACTTT.